This T cell receptor (beta chain) was captured in a study of T cell repertoires and HLA-DP antigens. This clone has a single count. The antigen is undetermined. TCRdb's copy holds only in-frame clones and misses some; the assay was immunoSEQ multiplex PCR. The sample shows roughly 110,000 clones, 90% to 95% of them seen only once. With V trimmed by 6 bases and J by 3 bases, 10 bases remained unmatched. The CDR3 spans 15 residues. Germline assignment: CDR1 MNHNY and CDR2 SVGAGI (reference sequence). Sequenced sample: CD4+ T cells from PBMCs. This chain links TRBV6-6 with TRBJ2-7; 8 bases align to TRBD1. This TCR was sampled from a young woman in good health and CMV-seronegative. CDR3 sequence: CASRPTGTGYYEQYF. The CDR3 nucleotides read TGTGCCAGCAGGCCCACCGGGACAGGATACTACGAGCAGTACTTC.